The 32 T cell receptor beta chains reported below all come from one sample, sequenced in a study of cytomegalovirus exposure and HLA in healthy donors. Data came from immunoSEQ multiplex PCR; TCRdb stores just in-frame clones and leaves some out. This repertoire shows 70,000 to 75,000 clones, 90% to 95% found once; its top ten account for around 1.5%. Sequences were obtained from PBMCs. The receptor source for this set is a man between 18 and 35 years old in good health and CMV-seropositive.

This clone was observed once. The gene calls are TRBV18 and TRBJ2-7, with D possibly TRBD2 on 5 matching bases. Germline loops: CDR1 KGHSH, CDR2 LQKENI. The CDR3 is made up of 13 amino acids. Trimming shortened V by 0 bases and J by 3 bases, and 6 bases separated the two germline ends. The CDR3 spells CASSPPGSYEQYF. The DNA for the CDR3 is TGTGCCAGCTCACCACCAGGGAGCTACGAGCAGTACTTC.

The genes are TRBV27 and TRBJ2-5; maybe TRBD1 (5 bases). V lost 6 bases and J lost 1, with 15 bases in between. Germline CDR1 reads MNHEY; CDR2 reads SMNVEV (reference sequence). The CDR3 spans 15 residues. CDR3 loop: CASRSPGIPQETQYF. The CDR3, as DNA: TGTGCCAGCAGAAGTCCAGGGATCCCCCAAGAGACCCAGTACTTC.

The rearrangement uses TRBV2 and TRBJ2-3; a weak D match, TRBD2 (5 bases). Between the trimmed V and J ends, which lost 6 bases and 2 bases, there was a span of 12 bases. CDR1 is SNHLY, CDR2 FYNNEI, per germline. There are 14 residues in the CDR3. The CDR3 DNA reads as TGTGCCAGCAGGACGGACTGGACCACAGATACGCAGTATTTT. Translating gives CASRTDWTTDTQYF.

The CDR3 DNA sequence: TGCGCCAGCAGCGAGACTACCCAGGGGGCCCAGTACTTC. It specifies CASSETTQGAQYF. The J gene is TRBJ2-5, the V gene TRBV5-1; 7 positions match TRBD1. Germline V gene sequence: CDR1 SGHRS, CDR2 YFSETQ. Unmatched junction bases numbered 9, after V lost 4 bases and J lost 9 bases. The CDR3 sequence is 13 residues long. Together with reference TRBV5-1 and TRBJ2-5, the CDR3 gives the full variable domain: KAGVTQTPRYLIKTRGQQVTLSCSPISGHRSVSWYQQTPGQGLQFLFEYFSETQRNKGNFPGRFSGRQFSNSRSEMNVSTLELGDSALYLCASSETTQGAQYFGPGTRLLVL.

The rearrangement joins TRBV12-5 to TRBJ2-1, with 15 bases that match TRBD2. V lost 5 bases and J lost 5; bases outside the gene matches: 7. Germline CDR1 and CDR2: LGHNT and FRNRAP. This CDR3 has 17 amino acids. CDR3 loop: CASGNGTSGGLNNEQFF. The CDR3 coding sequence is TGTGCTAGTGGTAACGGGACTAGCGGGGGGCTTAACAATGAGCAGTTCTTC.

The gene calls are TRBV19 and TRBJ2-3, with 10 bases identical to TRBD1. CDR3 length equals 16 residues. The V segment lost 2 bases and the J segment 5 bases; nucleotides outside the gene matches: 7. Germline-derived CDR1 and CDR2 are LNHDA and SQIVND (reference sequence). CDR3 sequence (DNA): TGTGCCAGTAGTATATGGGACAGGGGTCGAGGAGATACGCAGTATTTT. It translates to CASSIWDRGRGDTQYF.

The chain combines TRBV7-9 with TRBJ2-1; 8 nucleotides line up with TRBD2. This CDR3 is built from 15 residues. V lost 4 bases to trimming and J lost 4 bases; unmatched junction nucleotides: 6. The germline CDR1 and CDR2 sequences are SEHNR and FQNEAQ (reference sequence). The CDR3 loop reads CASSWPREVYNEQFF. CDR3 bases: TGTGCCAGCAGCTGGCCGCGGGAGGTGTACAATGAGCAGTTCTTC.

This chain's CDR3 is CASSDPGTGGYYGYTF. As DNA, the CDR3 is TGTGCCAGCAGCGACCCCGGGACAGGGGGCTACTATGGCTACACCTTC. This rearrangement joins TRBV28 to TRBJ1-2, with 12 positions matching TRBD1. V lost 6 bases, J lost 3 bases, and 8 bases stayed unmatched. The CDR3 consists of 16 residues. Per the germline V gene, CDR1 is MDHEN and CDR2 is SYDVKM.

This chain connects TRBV10-3 to TRBJ2-1, with D possibly matching TRBD2 (6 bases). Deletions cut 5 bases from V and 7 bases from J, with 18 bases between. The CDR3 extends over 15 amino acids. Germline V gene lookup returns CDR1 ENHRY and CDR2 SYGVKD. The CDR3 coding sequence is TGTGCCATCAGTAGCCGGACTCCGGGGGAGAATGAGCAGTTCTTC. This gives the protein CAISSRTPGENEQFF.

This chain connects TRBV6-5 to TRBJ2-2; TRBD2 agrees at 8 bases. From germline, CDR1 is MNHEY and CDR2 SVGAGI. V trimming: 2 bases; J trimming: 1 base; junction bases outside the gene matches: 3. This CDR3 is built from 16 residues. The CDR3, as DNA: TGTGCCAGCAGTTACAGCGGGGGTCTGAACACCGGGGAGCTGTTTTTT. Its protein product is CASSYSGGLNTGELFF.

This chain joins TRBV5-1 and TRBJ1-4; D is undetermined. V lost 8 bases and J 0 bases, leaving 14 bases between the germline ends. This CDR3 spans 15 amino acids. Per the germline V gene, CDR1 is SGHRS and CDR2 is YFSETQ. The CDR3 loop reads CASKIGRATNEKLFF. CDR3 DNA: TGCGCCAGTAAAATCGGGCGGGCAACTAATGAAAAACTGTTTTTT. Using reference TRBV5-1 and TRBJ1-4 for the parts outside the CDR3, the full variable domain is KAGVTQTPRYLIKTRGQQVTLSCSPISGHRSVSWYQQTPGQGLQFLFEYFSETQRNKGNFPGRFSGRQFSNSRSEMNVSTLELGDSALYLCASKIGRATNEKLFFGSGTQLSVL.

V and J are TRBV15 and TRBJ2-3; no clear D gene. This CDR3 contains 14 residues. V lost 1 base, J lost 4 bases, and 9 bases lay in between. From germline, CDR1 is LNHNV and CDR2 YYDKDF (reference sequence). The CDR3 spells CATSRAGFADTQYF. The CDR3 DNA reads as TGTGCCACCAGCAGAGCCGGTTTTGCAGATACGCAGTATTTT.

The CDR3 bases are TGTGCCAGCAGCTTGCTTCGGGGGTCAGGGAAGTACAATGAGCAGTTCTTC. This translates into CASSLLRGSGKYNEQFF. The chain is built from TRBV5-6 and TRBJ2-1, with D possibly matching TRBD2 (6 bases). The CDR3 is 17 residues long. Germline-derived CDR1 and CDR2 are SGHDT and YYEEEE. Trimming shortened V by 1 base and J by 4 bases, and 18 bases separated the two germline ends. Using reference TRBV5-6 and TRBJ2-1 for the parts outside the CDR3, the full variable domain is DAGVTQSPTHLIKTRGQQVTLRCSPKSGHDTVSWYQQALGQGPQFIFQYYEEEERQRGNFPDRFSGHQFPNYSSELNVNALLLGDSALYLCASSLLRGSGKYNEQFFGPGTRLTVL.

J is TRBJ2-2 and V is TRBV9; the D gene is possibly TRBD2 (5 bases). The CDR3 length is 13 residues. CDR1 and CDR2 (germline): SGDLS, YYNGEE. V was shortened by 4 bases and J by 7 bases, with 11 bases between the two germline ends. CDR3 nucleotides: TGTGCCAGCAGCACCTACGGGGTCGGGGAGCTGTTTTTT. Translation gives CASSTYGVGELFF.

This rearrangement joins TRBV9 to TRBJ2-5; 9 nucleotides agree with TRBD1. The CDR3 covers 15 residues. V was pared by 0 bases and J by 3 bases, with 3 bases of the junction left unmatched. In germline, CDR1 is SGDLS, CDR2 YYNGEE. This chain's CDR3 is CASSVGDRAKETQYF. Here the CDR3 DNA reads TGTGCCAGCAGCGTAGGGGACAGGGCTAAAGAGACCCAGTACTTC.

The chain links TRBV29-1 to TRBJ2-3; D is possibly TRBD1 (5 bases). V dropped 4 bases and J dropped 7 bases, with 9 bases sitting between them. The CDR3 is made up of 11 amino acids. In germline, CDR1 is SQVTM, CDR2 ANQGSEA. The CDR3: CSVVGENTQYF. CDR3 coding DNA: TGCAGCGTTGTAGGGGAAAATACGCAGTATTTT.

The chain couples TRBV11-2 to TRBJ2-5; 11 nucleotides align to TRBD1. Germline CDR1 is SGHAT and CDR2 is FQNNGV. This CDR3 is 16 amino acids long. The ends lost 4 bases at V and 5 bases at J; junction bases unmatched: 9. Here the CDR3 reads CASSSAFGTGGETQYF. CDR3 in DNA: TGTGCCAGCAGCTCGGCGTTTGGGACAGGGGGGGAGACCCAGTACTTC. The whole variable domain, remainder taken from reference TRBV11-2 and TRBJ2-5, is EAGVAQSPRYKIIEKRQSVAFWCNPISGHATLYWYQQILGQGPKLLIQFQNNGVVDDSQLPKDRFSAERLKGVDSTLKIQPAKLEDSAVYLCASSSAFGTGGETQYFGPGTRLLVL.

This chain links TRBV9 with TRBJ2-1; 9 bases match TRBD2. Germline CDR1 and CDR2: SGDLS and YYNGEE. The V and J ends lost 3 bases and 4 bases, in that order; junction bases with no gene match: 8. The CDR3 runs 16 residues. CDR3 amino acids: CASSAGSGRPYNEQFF. Here the CDR3 DNA reads TGTGCCAGCAGCGCCGGGAGCGGGAGGCCTTACAATGAGCAGTTCTTC.

The chain has TRBV5-1 and TRBJ2-5; 8 nucleotides line up with TRBD2. Germline trimming cut 1 base from V and 2 bases from J; bases unmatched to any gene: 13. The CDR3 covers 18 residues. Germline V gene data show CDR1 as SGHRS and CDR2 as YFSETQ. CDR3 sequence reads: CASSLRAGMLAGQETQYF. CDR3 in DNA: TGCGCCAGCAGCTTGAGGGCAGGGATGCTAGCGGGTCAAGAGACCCAGTACTTC.

The rearrangement joins TRBV30 to TRBJ2-7; 7 bases match TRBD2. Germline loops: CDR1 GTSNPN, CDR2 SVGIG (reference sequence). This CDR3 comprises 13 residues. Trimming cost V 2 bases and J 5 bases; bases outside gene matches: 6. CDR3 nucleotides: TGTGCCTGGAGTTTAAGCGGGGAGCACGAGCAGTACTTC. It encodes CAWSLSGEHEQYF.

V usage is TRBV7-3 and J usage is TRBJ2-7; D remains unclear. There are 15 residues in the CDR3. Germline CDR1 is SGHTA and CDR2 is FQGTGA. Trimming removed 5 bases at V and 0 bases at J, with 14 bases between. The DNA for the CDR3 is TGTGCCAGCAGCCCCTACCCCGCCAACTCCTACGAGCAGTACTTC. This translates into CASSPYPANSYEQYF.

The rearrangement links TRBV7-9 to TRBJ2-5; a possible D gene is TRBD2 (6 bases). Trimming took off 3 bases at V and 2 bases at J, with 10 bases between the two ends. The germline V gene has CDR1 SEHNR and CDR2 FQNEAQ (reference sequence). The CDR3 contains 14 residues. Written as DNA, the CDR3 is TGTGCCAGCAGCTTTACAGGAGGGCAAGAGACCCAGTACTTC. Residues: CASSFTGGQETQYF.

The chain links TRBV4-1 to TRBJ2-1; no firm D call. The CDR3 is 13 amino acids. Germline V gene lookup returns CDR1 MGHRA and CDR2 YSYEKL. V was clipped by 6 bases and J by 5 bases, with 11 bases between them. The CDR3 DNA follows: TGCGCCAGCAGGAGCAGGTGGGACAATGAGCAGTTCTTC. This codes for CASRSRWDNEQFF.

The chain couples TRBV6-1 to TRBJ1-5; weak D call: TRBD1 (6 bases). CDR3 length: 15 residues. Trimming shortened V by 9 bases and J by 4 bases, and 19 bases separated the two germline ends. Germline CDR1 and CDR2: MNHNS and SASEGT. This CDR3 reads CASVDSEPLNQPQHF. DNA of the CDR3: TGTGCCAGTGTGGACAGCGAGCCTCTTAATCAGCCCCAGCATTTT.

The rearrangement joins TRBV18 to TRBJ2-7, with 8 bases aligning to TRBD1. Germline CDR1 reads KGHSH; CDR2 reads LQKENI. The CDR3 is made up of 14 amino acids. The J segment lost 6 bases and the V segment lost 2 bases, leaving 6 bases of the junction unmatched. The CDR3 coding sequence is TGTGCCAGCTCACCAGACAGGGGATCGGGCGAGCAGTACTTC. Protein: CASSPDRGSGEQYF.

J is TRBJ2-7 and V is TRBV9; TRBD1 might be the D (6 bases). The germline V and J ends were trimmed by 1 base and 3 bases, with 11 bases remaining between them. The CDR3 is made up of 14 amino acids. Per the germline V gene, CDR1 is SGDLS and CDR2 is YYNGEE. CDR3 loop: CASSVTGTNYEQYF. DNA of the CDR3: TGTGCCAGCAGCGTAACCGGGACAAACTACGAGCAGTACTTC.

CDR3 coding DNA: TGTGCCAGCAGCTTAGCGGGTACTTCGGGACTGTTTTTT. It translates to CASSLAGTSGLFF. This sequence joins TRBV11-2 and TRBJ1-4; no clear D gene. Germline V lookup: CDR1 SGHAT, CDR2 FQNNGV. The CDR3 loop spans 13 amino acids. With 1 base removed from V and 13 bases from J, the gap between germline ends came to 13 bases.

V usage is TRBV6-1 and J usage is TRBJ1-2; weak D call: TRBD1 (6 bases). The germline gives CDR1 MNHNS, CDR2 SASEGT. The V end was cut by 6 bases, the J end by 7 bases, with 12 bases between. The CDR3 covers 12 residues. The CDR3 DNA follows: TGTGCCAGCAGAACCACAGGGTTTGGCTACACCTTC. This translates into CASRTTGFGYTF.

The V and J genes are TRBV18 and TRBJ2-3, with TRBD2 matching over 10 bases. Germline V CDR1 and CDR2: KGHSH, LQKENI. The CDR3 runs 15 residues. Trimming took 4 bases from V and 0 from J; bases not matched to a gene: 1. The CDR3 DNA reads as TGTGCCAGCTCACGGACTAGCGGTAGCACAGATACGCAGTATTTT. Its protein product is CASSRTSGSTDTQYF.

This rearrangement joins TRBV19 to TRBJ1-5, with unresolved D. With 3 bases removed from V and 1 base from J, the gap between germline ends came to 10 bases. The germline V gene encodes CDR1 LNHDA and CDR2 SQIVND (reference sequence). The CDR3 contains 15 residues. This CDR3 is CASSMVTASNQPQHF. In nucleotides, the CDR3 is TGTGCCAGTAGTATGGTCACAGCAAGCAATCAGCCCCAGCATTTT.

This clone was seen a few times. The chain has TRBV9 and TRBJ2-3, with TRBD2 matching over 11 bases. This CDR3 region has 14 residues. Trimming took 3 bases from V and 7 from J; bases not matched to a gene: 4. Germline lookup yields CDR1 SGDLS and CDR2 YYNGEE. The CDR3 loop is CASSGGTSGNTQYF. The CDR3 DNA is TGTGCCAGCAGCGGGGGGACTAGCGGCAATACGCAGTATTTT.

This clone has a single count. This rearrangement joins TRBV11-2 to TRBJ2-7, with 8 positions matching TRBD2. This CDR3 contains 14 residues. The germline gives CDR1 SGHAT, CDR2 FQNNGV. V dropped 0 bases and J dropped 8; count of bases not matched to a gene: 6. The CDR3 DNA sequence: TGTGCCAGCAGCTTAGATCATAGCGGGACGAAGCAGTACTTC. This codes for CASSLDHSGTKQYF.